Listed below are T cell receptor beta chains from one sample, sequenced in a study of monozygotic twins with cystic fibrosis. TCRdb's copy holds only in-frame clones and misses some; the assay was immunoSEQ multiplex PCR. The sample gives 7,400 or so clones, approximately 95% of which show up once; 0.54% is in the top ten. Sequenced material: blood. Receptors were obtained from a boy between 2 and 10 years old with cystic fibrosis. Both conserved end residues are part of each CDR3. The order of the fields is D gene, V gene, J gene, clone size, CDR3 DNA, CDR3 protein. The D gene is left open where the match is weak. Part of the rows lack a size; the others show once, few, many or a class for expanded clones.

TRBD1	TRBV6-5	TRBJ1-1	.	TGTGCCAGCCGGGACAGCCCTTTGAGTGGCGCTGAAGCTTTCTTT	CASRDSPLSGAEAFF
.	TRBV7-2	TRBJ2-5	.	TGTGCCAGCAGACTTGAGGCAAACCCACAAGAGACCCAGTACTTC	CASRLEANPQETQYF
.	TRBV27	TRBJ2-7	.	TGTGCCAGCAGTCCCGGTTCCTACGAGCAGTACTTC	CASSPGSYEQYF
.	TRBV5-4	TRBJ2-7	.	TGTGCCAGCAGCCTGGGGGGACAGCCCTACGAGCAGTACTTC	CASSLGGQPYEQYF
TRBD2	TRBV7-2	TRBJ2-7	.	TGTGCCAGCAGCTTGGAAGCTAGCGGGGGGACCTACGAGCAGTACTTC	CASSLEASGGTYEQYF
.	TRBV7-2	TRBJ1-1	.	TGTGCCAGCAGCTTATTTAGGGGAGGTGCTTTCTTT	CASSLFRGGAFF
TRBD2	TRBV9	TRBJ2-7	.	TGTGCCAGCAGCTCTGAGGCAGGGACTAGCGGGGGCTACGAGCAGTACTTC	CASSSEAGTSGGYEQYF
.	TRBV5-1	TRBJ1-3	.	TGCGCCAGCAGCTTGGACTCCAGCAGCTCTGGAAACACCATATATTTT	CASSLDSSSSGNTIYF
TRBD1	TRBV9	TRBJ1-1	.	TGTGCCAGCAGCCCAGGGACAGATAATGTAGCTTTCTTT	CASSPGTDNVAFF
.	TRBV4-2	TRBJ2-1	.	TGTGCCAGCAGCCAAGATGGACCGGGGCGGGGAGGCGATGAGCAGTTCTTC	CASSQDGPGRGGDEQFF
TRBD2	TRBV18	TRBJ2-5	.	TGTGCCAGCTCACCATCGACTAGCGGGGCTCAAGAGACCCAGTACTTC	CASSPSTSGAQETQYF
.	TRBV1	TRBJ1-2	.	TGCACCAGCAGCCCATACAGGGAGTATGGCTACACCTTC	CTSSPYREYGYTF
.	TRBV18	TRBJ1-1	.	TGTGCCAGCTCACCACAAGAGGGGAAGAACACTGAAGCTTTCTTT	CASSPQEGKNTEAFF
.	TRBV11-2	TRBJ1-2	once	TGTGCCAGCAGCTTACTTCGGGGGAGCTATGGCTACACCTTC	CASSLLRGSYGYTF
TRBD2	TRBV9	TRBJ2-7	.	TGTGCCAGCAGCTGGGGACTAGCGGGAACCTACGAGCAGTACTTC	CASSWGLAGTYEQYF
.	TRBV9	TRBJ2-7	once	TGTGCCAGCAGCGTAGCCCAGGGGAGGAACGAGCAGTACTTC	CASSVAQGRNEQYF
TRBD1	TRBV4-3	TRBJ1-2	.	TGCGCCAGCAGCCTAACGACAGGGGGCGATGGCTACACCTTC	CASSLTTGGDGYTF
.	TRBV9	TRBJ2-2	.	TGTGCCAGCAGCGTAGATTCCACCGGGGAGCTGTTTTTT	CASSVDSTGELFF
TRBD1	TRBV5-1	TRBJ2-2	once	TGCGCCAGCACCATCCCGGGACAGGCGAACACCGGGGAGCTGTTTTTT	CASTIPGQANTGELFF
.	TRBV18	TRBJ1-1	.	TGTGCCAGCTCACCGGGTGCGTGGGTGGCCAGGCCTGAAGCTTTCTTT	CASSPGAWVARPEAFF
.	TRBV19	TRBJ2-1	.	TGTGCCAGTTTAACTGCGGGCAATGAGCAGTTCTTC	CASLTAGNEQFF
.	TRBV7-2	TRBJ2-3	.	TGTGCCAGCAGCTTAGCGAGTAATCAGGCCCCAGATACGCAGTATTTT	CASSLASNQAPDTQYF
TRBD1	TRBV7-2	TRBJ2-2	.	TGTGCCAGCAGCTTAGGGGGACAGGGGAACACCGGGGAGCTGTTTTTT	CASSLGGQGNTGELFF
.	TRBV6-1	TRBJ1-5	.	TGTGCCAGCAGTGAGGACATCCGAAAGTCTCAGCCCCAGCATTTT	CASSEDIRKSQPQHF
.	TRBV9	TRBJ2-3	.	TGTGCCAGCAGCGTAGGGTATAGCGGTAGCACAGATACGCAGTATTTT	CASSVGYSGSTDTQYF
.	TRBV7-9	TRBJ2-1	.	TGTGCCAGCAGCCCCGAAGGTATGATTAGACCGAACAATGAGCAGTTCTTC	CASSPEGMIRPNNEQFF
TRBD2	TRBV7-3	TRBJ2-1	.	TGTGCCAGCAGCCCGATTCGTACTAGCGCAGCCGCTCCTTACAATGAGCAGTTCTTC	CASSPIRTSAAAPYNEQFF
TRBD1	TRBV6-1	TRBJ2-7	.	TGTGCCAGCAGTGAAGGGGTAGGACAGGCTACCTCCTACGAGCAGTACTTC	CASSEGVGQATSYEQYF
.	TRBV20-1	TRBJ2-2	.	TGCAGTGCTAGGGGGATCGGGGAGCTGTTTTTT	CSARGIGELFF
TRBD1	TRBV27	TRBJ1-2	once	TGTGCCAGCAGCCAAGGGGGACAGAGCTATGGCTACACCTTC	CASSQGGQSYGYTF
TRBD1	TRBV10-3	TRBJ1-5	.	TGTGCCATCAGTCCTCAGGGGGCAGGTTCGCATCAGCCCCAGCATTTT	CAISPQGAGSHQPQHF
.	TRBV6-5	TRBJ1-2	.	TGTGCCAGCAGACTTCGACCACCCTATGGCTACACCTTC	CASRLRPPYGYTF
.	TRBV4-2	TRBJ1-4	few	TGTGCCAGCAGCCAAGTAGGATTTCGAGAAAAACTGTTTTTT	CASSQVGFREKLFF
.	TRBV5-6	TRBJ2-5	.	TGTGCCAGCAGCTTCGTAGGGACAGAGACCCAGTACTTC	CASSFVGTETQYF
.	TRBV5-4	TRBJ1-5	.	TGTGCCAGCAGCTTGTTCAGGGTCGGCCAGCCCCAGCATTTT	CASSLFRVGQPQHF
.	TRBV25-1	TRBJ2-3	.	TGTGCCAGCAGTCCCCGGGACGGGGCCCGCACAGATACGCAGTATTTT	CASSPRDGARTDTQYF
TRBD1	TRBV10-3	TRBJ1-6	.	TGTGCCATCAGTGAGGACAGGGTCTATAATTCACCCCTCCACTTT	CAISEDRVYNSPLHF
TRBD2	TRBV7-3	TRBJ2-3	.	TGTGCCAGCAGTCTAGCGGGGAGATACACAGATACGCAGTATTTT	CASSLAGRYTDTQYF
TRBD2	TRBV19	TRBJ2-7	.	TGTGCCAGTAGTACCGATAGGACTAGCGGGAACGGGTACGAGCAGTACTTC	CASSTDRTSGNGYEQYF
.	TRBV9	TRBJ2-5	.	TGTGCCAGCAGCGTAGTGGGGGAACAGACCCAGTACTTC	CASSVVGEQTQYF
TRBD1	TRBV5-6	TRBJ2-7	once	TGTGCCAGCAGTTTCGACAGGGGCAGAAGTTACGAGCAGTACTTC	CASSFDRGRSYEQYF
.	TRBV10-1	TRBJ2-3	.	TGCGCCAGCGGGCCGGGCACAGATACGCAGTATTTT	CASGPGTDTQYF
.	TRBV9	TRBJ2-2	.	TGTGCCAGCAGCGTAGTTCCTGTAGCGAACACCGGGGAGCTGTTTTTT	CASSVVPVANTGELFF
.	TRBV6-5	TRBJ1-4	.	TGTGCCAGCAGTTACTACTGGGGGACTAATGAAAAACTGTTTTTT	CASSYYWGTNEKLFF
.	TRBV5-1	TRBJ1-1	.	TGCGCCAGCAGCCCGGAGAGGGGGGATGAAGCTTTCTTT	CASSPERGDEAFF
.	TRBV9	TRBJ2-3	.	TGTGCCAGCAGCGTCTCATCCCGACCTACTAGCACAGATACGCAGTATTTT	CASSVSSRPTSTDTQYF
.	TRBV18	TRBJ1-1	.	TGTGCCAGCTCACCTAAGGGGCCAGGGGTGAACACTGAAGCTTTCTTT	CASSPKGPGVNTEAFF
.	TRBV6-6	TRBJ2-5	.	TGTGCCAGCAGTTACAATCTGGACAGTCCTGCCCAGTACTTC	CASSYNLDSPAQYF
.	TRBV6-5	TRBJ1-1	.	TGTGCCAGCAGTCTATTTCGGGAGCTGAACACTGAAGCTTTCTTT	CASSLFRELNTEAFF
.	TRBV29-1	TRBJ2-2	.	TGCAGCGTTGCGGGGAACACCACCGGGGAGCTGTTTTTT	CSVAGNTTGELFF
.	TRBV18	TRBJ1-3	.	TGTGCCAGCTCACCACTTGGCACCATATCTGGAAACACCATATATTTT	CASSPLGTISGNTIYF
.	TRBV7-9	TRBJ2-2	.	TGTGCCAGCACCCCGTTGCCCGGGGAGCTGTTTTTT	CASTPLPGELFF
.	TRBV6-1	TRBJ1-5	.	TGTGCCAGCAGTGAACGGCAGGGTAGTCAGCCCCAGCATTTT	CASSERQGSQPQHF
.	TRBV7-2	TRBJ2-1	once	TGTGCCAGCAGCTTACGGGGAGCCTACAATGAGCAGTTCTTC	CASSLRGAYNEQFF
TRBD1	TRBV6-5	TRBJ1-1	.	TGTGCCAGCAGTCTGTCGGACAGGGGATCGACTGAAGCTTTCTTT	CASSLSDRGSTEAFF
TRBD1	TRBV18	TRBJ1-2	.	TGTGCCAGCTCGCCTATGGACAGGGTTAGATCTGGCTACACCTTC	CASSPMDRVRSGYTF
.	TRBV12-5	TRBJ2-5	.	TGTGCTAGTGGTCACGGGACTCTACAAGAGACCCAGTACTTC	CASGHGTLQETQYF
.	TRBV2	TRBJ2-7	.	TGTGCCAGCAGTGAAGCCGAAGCGGCCGAGCAGTACTTC	CASSEAEAAEQYF
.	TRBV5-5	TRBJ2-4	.	TGTGCCAGCAGCTTGGCCACCATCGGGGGTCTCCTAGCCAAAAACATTCAGTACTTC	CASSLATIGGLLAKNIQYF
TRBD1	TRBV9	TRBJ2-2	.	TGTGCCAGCAGCGTAGGTCGACAGGGGGCAGCCGGGGAGCTGTTTTTT	CASSVGRQGAAGELFF